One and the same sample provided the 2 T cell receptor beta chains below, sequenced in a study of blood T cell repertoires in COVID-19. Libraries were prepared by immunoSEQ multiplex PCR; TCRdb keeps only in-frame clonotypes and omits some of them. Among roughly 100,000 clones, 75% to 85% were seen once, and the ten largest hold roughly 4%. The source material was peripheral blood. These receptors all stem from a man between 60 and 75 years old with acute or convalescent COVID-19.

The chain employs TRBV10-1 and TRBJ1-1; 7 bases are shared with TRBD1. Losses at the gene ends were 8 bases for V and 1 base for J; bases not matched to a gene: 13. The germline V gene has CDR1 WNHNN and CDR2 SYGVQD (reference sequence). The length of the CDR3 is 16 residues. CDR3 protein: CASGHHQGQKNTEAFF. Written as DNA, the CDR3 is TGCGCCAGCGGGCATCATCAGGGACAGAAGAACACTGAAGCTTTCTTT.

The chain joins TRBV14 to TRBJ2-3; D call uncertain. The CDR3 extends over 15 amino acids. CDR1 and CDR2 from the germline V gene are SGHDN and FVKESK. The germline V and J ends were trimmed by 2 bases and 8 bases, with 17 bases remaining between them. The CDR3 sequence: CASSQPLLAAPTQYF. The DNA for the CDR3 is TGTGCCAGCAGCCAACCTCTATTAGCCGCTCCTACGCAGTATTTT.